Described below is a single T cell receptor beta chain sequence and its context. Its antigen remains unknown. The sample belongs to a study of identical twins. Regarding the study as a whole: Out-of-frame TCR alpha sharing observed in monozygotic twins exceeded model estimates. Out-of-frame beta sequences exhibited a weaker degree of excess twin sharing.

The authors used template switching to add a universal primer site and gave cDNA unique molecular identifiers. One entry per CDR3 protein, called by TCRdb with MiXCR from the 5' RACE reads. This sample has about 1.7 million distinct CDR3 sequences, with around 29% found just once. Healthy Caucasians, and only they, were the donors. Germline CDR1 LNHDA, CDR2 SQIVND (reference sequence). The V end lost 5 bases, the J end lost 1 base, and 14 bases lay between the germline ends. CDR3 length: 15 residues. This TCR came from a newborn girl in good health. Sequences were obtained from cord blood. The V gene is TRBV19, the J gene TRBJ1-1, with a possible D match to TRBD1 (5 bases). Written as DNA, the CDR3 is TGTGCCAGTAGTCCCAGGGCGCTAACGAACACTGAAGCTTTCTTT. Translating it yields CASSPRALTNTEAFF.